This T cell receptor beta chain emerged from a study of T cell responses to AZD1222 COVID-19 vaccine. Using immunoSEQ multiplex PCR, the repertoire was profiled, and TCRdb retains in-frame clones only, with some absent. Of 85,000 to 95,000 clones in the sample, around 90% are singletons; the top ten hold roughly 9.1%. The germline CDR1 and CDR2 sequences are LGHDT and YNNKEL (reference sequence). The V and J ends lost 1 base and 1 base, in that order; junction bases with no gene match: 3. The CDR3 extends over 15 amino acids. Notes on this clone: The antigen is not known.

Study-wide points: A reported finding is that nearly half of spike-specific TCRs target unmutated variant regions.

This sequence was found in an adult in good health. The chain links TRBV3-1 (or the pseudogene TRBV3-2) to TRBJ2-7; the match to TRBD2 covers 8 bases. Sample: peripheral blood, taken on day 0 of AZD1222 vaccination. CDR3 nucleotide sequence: TGTGCCAGCAGCCAAGGGGTAGCGGGGTCCTACGAGCAGTACTTC. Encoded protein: CASSQGVAGSYEQYF.